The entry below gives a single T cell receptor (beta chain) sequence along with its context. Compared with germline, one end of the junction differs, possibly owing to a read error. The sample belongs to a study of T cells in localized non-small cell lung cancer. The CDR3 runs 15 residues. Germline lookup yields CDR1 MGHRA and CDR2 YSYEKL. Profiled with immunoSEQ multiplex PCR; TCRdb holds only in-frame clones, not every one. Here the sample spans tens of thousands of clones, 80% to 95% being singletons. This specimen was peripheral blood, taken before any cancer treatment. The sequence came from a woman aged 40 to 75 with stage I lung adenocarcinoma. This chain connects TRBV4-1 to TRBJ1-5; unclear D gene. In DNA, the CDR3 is TGCGCCAGCAGCCAAGACCGGGCAGGCAACCAGCCCCAGCATTTT. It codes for CASSQDRAGNQPQHF.